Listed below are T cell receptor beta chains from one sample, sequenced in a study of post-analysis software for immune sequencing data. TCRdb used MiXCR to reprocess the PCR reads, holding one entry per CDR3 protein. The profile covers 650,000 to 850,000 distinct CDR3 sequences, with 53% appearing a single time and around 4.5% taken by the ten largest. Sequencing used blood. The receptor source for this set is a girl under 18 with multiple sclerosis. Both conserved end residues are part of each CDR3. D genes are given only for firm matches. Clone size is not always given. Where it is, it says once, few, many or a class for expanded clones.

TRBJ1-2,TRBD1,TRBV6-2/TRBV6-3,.,CASRSTGDYGYTF,TGTGCCAGCAGATCGACAGGGGACTATGGCTACACCTTC
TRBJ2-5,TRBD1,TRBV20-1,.,CSASGLGQKQYF,TGCAGTGCTAGTGGGTTGGGACAGAAGCAGTACTTC
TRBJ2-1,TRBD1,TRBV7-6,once,CASSLRQGVSRQQFF,TGTGCCAGCAGCTTACGACAGGGGGTTTCCCGCCAGCAGTTCTTC
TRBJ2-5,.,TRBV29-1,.,CSVRTGGDEQYF,TGCAGCGTCCGGACAGGCGGGGATGAGCAGTACTTC
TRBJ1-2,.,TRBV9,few,CASSGRAYRDGYTF,TGTGCCAGCAGCGGGAGGGCGTACCGAGATGGCTACACCTTC
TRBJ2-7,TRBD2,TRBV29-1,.,CSVSLTSGSSEQYF,TGCAGCGTTTCTTTGACTAGCGGGAGTAGCGAGCAGTACTTC
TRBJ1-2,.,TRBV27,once,CASSPPAGGPYGYTF,TGTGCCAGCAGTCCGCCGGCAGGCGGACCCTATGGCTACACCTTC
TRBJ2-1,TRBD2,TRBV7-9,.,CASSSLAGGPVEQFF,TGTGCCAGCAGCTCCCTAGCGGGAGGGCCTGTTGAGCAGTTCTTC
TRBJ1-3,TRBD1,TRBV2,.,CASSDRGLGNTIYF,TGTGCCAGCAGTGACAGGGGGCTTGGAAACACCATATATTTT
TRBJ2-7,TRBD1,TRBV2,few,CASKRPGTGVYEQYF,TGTGCCAGCAAACGACCCGGGACAGGGGTTTACGAGCAGTACTTC
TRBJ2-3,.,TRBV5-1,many,CASSLDPTDTQYF,TGCGCCAGCAGCTTGGATCCCACAGATACGCAGTATTTT
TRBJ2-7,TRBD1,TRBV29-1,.,CSAGQGTFYEQYF,TGCAGCGCGGGACAGGGGACCTTCTACGAGCAGTACTTC
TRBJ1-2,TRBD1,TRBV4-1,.,CASSQEGQSYGYTF,TGCGCCAGCAGCCAAGAGGGACAGAGCTATGGCTACACCTTC
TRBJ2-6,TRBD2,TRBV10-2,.,CASSSGSVGANVLTF,TGCGCCAGCAGTAGCGGGAGTGTGGGGGCCAACGTCCTGACTTTC
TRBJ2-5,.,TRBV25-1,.,CASSESSPRSETQYF,TGTGCCAGCAGTGAATCATCGCCGCGGTCCGAGACCCAGTACTTC
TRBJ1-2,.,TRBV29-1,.,CSVQGTNYGYTF,TGCAGCGTACAGGGTACCAACTATGGCTACACCTTC